Sequencing of this TCR beta chain was carried out in a study of CD8 T cells in Susac syndrome. An amount of RNA that ranged from roughly 0.5 to 1 ug was reverse transcribed with random hexamers. MiXCR, applied by TCRdb to the immunoSEQ multiplex PCR reads, yields one record per CDR3 protein. The data show a few hundred thousand distinct CDR3 sequences, with about 94% seen just once and about 0.15% held by the top ten. Regarding this clonotype: Its antigen is unidentified.

Study-level results: The study recognized that its TCR sequencing and HLA analysis covered a relatively small number of individuals.

V shed 6 bases and J 6 bases; nucleotides not matched to a gene: 5. The CDR3 totals 14 residues. The source material was CD8+ T cells from PBMCs. The receptor's source is a human donor with multiple sclerosis. The J gene is TRBJ2-1, the V gene TRBV12-3 or TRBV12-4; 10 bases line up with TRBD1. In DNA, the CDR3 is TGTGCCAGCAGCGACAGGGGGCTGAGCAATGAGCAGTTCTTC. This translates into CASSDRGLSNEQFF.